The 30 T cell receptor beta chains reported below all come from one sample, sequenced in a study of T cell repertoires in cytomegalovirus infection. Their target antigens are unknown. MiXCR, run by TCRdb on the reads, gives a single entry per CDR3 protein. The data hold roughly 920,000 distinct CDR3 sequences, with less than 35% observed a single time. The sequencing here drew on cultured CD8+ T cells from PBMCs, taken from culture after CMV antigen stimulation. These receptors all come from a human donor in good health (CMV status not recorded). Some clones in this sample may be carry-over from other donors' samples.

The chain links TRBV7-6 to TRBJ2-1; the D call may be TRBD1 or TRBD2 (6 bases each). Trimming removed 2 bases at V and 7 bases at J, with 15 bases between. The CDR3 consists of 15 residues. Germline V gene lookup returns CDR1 SGHVS and CDR2 FNYEAQ. The CDR3 coding sequence is TGTGCCAGCAGCTTACTATGGGGGGCCAATAATGAGCAGTTCTTC. This translates into CASSLLWGANNEQFF. Full variable domain (remainder filled in from reference TRBV7-6 and TRBJ2-1): GAGVSQSPRYKVTKRGQDVALRCDPISGHVSLYWYRQALGQGPEFLTYFNYEAQQDKSGLPNDRFSAERPEGSISTLTIQRTEQRDSAMYRCASSLLWGANNEQFFGPGTRLTVL.

This clonotype has more than one count but fewer than ten. This chain links TRBV7-9 with TRBJ2-7; D remains ambiguous. The length of the CDR3 is 15 residues. Trimming removed 5 bases from V and 3 bases from J, with 17 bases in between. CDR1 and CDR2 from the germline V gene are SEHNR and FQNEAQ (reference sequence). As DNA, the CDR3 is TGTGCCAGCAGCCCAAAAGGGTACAGTTTCTACGAGCAGTACTTC. Its translation: CASSPKGYSFYEQYF.

A few counts support this clonotype. The CDR3 loop reads CASSPLLTATGYGQFF. Here the CDR3 DNA reads TGTGCCAGCAGTCCCCTATTAACAGCGACAGGTTACGGGCAGTTCTTC. J is TRBJ2-1 and V is TRBV12-3 or TRBV12-4; the D gene is possibly TRBD1 (6 bases). The CDR3 sequence is 16 residues long. Deletions cut 5 bases from V and 12 bases from J, with 26 bases between.

This clonotype was detected ten times or more. The V gene is TRBV7-2, the J gene TRBJ2-1, with D hard to call. Germline V gene sequence: CDR1 SGHTA, CDR2 FQGNSA. V was clipped by 1 base and J by 0 bases, with 7 bases between them. CDR3 length: 15 amino acids. The CDR3 DNA reads TGTGCCAGCAGCTTAGATGCGAGCTCCTACAATGAGCAGTTCTTC. Protein product: CASSLDASSYNEQFF.

This clonotype showed up just a few times. The chain couples TRBV6-6 to TRBJ1-5; 9 positions match TRBD1. The ends lost 4 bases at V and 2 bases at J; junction bases unmatched: 6. This CDR3 has 16 residues. Germline V CDR1 and CDR2: MNHNY, SVGAGI (reference sequence). The CDR3 coding sequence is TGTGCCAGCAGTTTGACAGGGGGATATGGCAATCAGCCCCAGCATTTT. Translated, it gives CASSLTGGYGNQPQHF.

This clonotype has just a few counts. The chain is built from TRBV4-2 and TRBJ1-5; 7 nucleotides agree with TRBD1. The J segment lost 5 bases and the V segment lost 4 bases, leaving 8 bases of the junction unmatched. CDR1 and CDR2 from the germline V gene are LGHNA and YNFKEQ. CDR3 length equals 15 residues. As DNA, the CDR3 is TGTGCCAGCAGCCCCGGGCTCGACAGGGATCAGCCCCAGCATTTT. This encodes CASSPGLDRDQPQHF.

Here the CDR3 DNA reads TGTGCCAGCAGATTGGCGGGGGAGGGGTCTGGGGCCAACGTCCTGACTTTC. Protein product: CASRLAGEGSGANVLTF. The chain carries TRBV27 and TRBJ2-6; TRBD2 matches at 7 bases. The CDR3 has 17 amino acids. V was clipped by 6 bases and J by 1 base; unmatched bases: 9. The germline gives CDR1 MNHEY, CDR2 SMNVEV (reference sequence).

This clonotype was observed many times. This rearrangement joins TRBV4-1 to TRBJ2-5; 12 bases are shared with TRBD2. V was pared by 1 base and J by 5 bases, with 11 bases of the junction left unmatched. Germline V gene lookup returns CDR1 MGHRA and CDR2 YSYEKL. This CDR3 is 18 amino acids long. The CDR3 DNA follows: TGCGCCAGCAGCCAAGTCTTGGGGACTAGCGGGTCTTCGGAGACCCAGTACTTC. This encodes CASSQVLGTSGSSETQYF.

The gene calls are TRBV27 and TRBJ1-3; no reliable D call. V was cut by 5 bases and J by 4 bases, with 15 bases left in between. In germline, CDR1 is MNHEY, CDR2 SMNVEV (reference sequence). CDR3 size: 15 residues. DNA of the CDR3: TGTGCCAGCAGTCCTTACCGATACGCGGGAAACACCATATATTTT. Residues: CASSPYRYAGNTIYF.

The chain recombines TRBV14 with TRBJ2-1, with D possibly TRBD2 on 5 matching bases. Germline V gene sequence: CDR1 SGHDN, CDR2 FVKESK. This CDR3 is built from 15 residues. V dropped 5 bases and J dropped 0 bases, with 11 bases sitting between them. In nucleotides, the CDR3 is TGTGCCAGCAGCTCTCGACGGGGCTCCTACAATGAGCAGTTCTTC. This translates into CASSSRRGSYNEQFF. Full variable domain (outside the CDR3, taken from reference TRBV14 and TRBJ2-1): EAGVTQFPSHSVIEKGQTVTLRCDPISGHDNLYWYRRVMGKEIKFLLHFVKESKQDESGMPNNRFLAERTGGTYSTLKVQPAELEDSGVYFCASSSRRGSYNEQFFGPGTRLTVL.

The rearrangement uses TRBV12-3 or TRBV12-4 and TRBJ2-1; D unclear. Trimming took 2 bases from V and 8 from J, leaving 4 bases between them. The CDR3 has 11 amino acids. CDR3 sequence reads: CASSLLHEQFF. CDR3 coding DNA: TGTGCCAGCAGTTTATTGCATGAGCAGTTCTTC.

The sample holds a few counts of this clonotype. The chain carries TRBV27 and TRBJ1-5; 8 bases are shared with TRBD1. V lost 5 bases, J lost 8 bases, and 8 bases stayed unmatched. From germline, CDR1 is MNHEY and CDR2 SMNVEV (reference sequence). There are 14 residues in the CDR3. The CDR3: CASSPDRVEEPQHF. CDR3 DNA sequence: TGTGCCAGCAGTCCGGACAGGGTGGAGGAGCCCCAGCATTTT.

V gene TRBV5-6 combines with J gene TRBJ2-7, with TRBD2 identical over 8 bases. V shed 0 bases and J 6 bases; nucleotides not matched to a gene: 11. Germline assignment: CDR1 SGHDT and CDR2 YYEEEE. The CDR3 covers 16 residues. CDR3 DNA: TGTGCCAGCAGCTTGGAGTTCGGGGGGGCGCTAGGCGAGCAGTACTTC. Translation gives CASSLEFGGALGEQYF. Full variable domain (outside the CDR3, taken from reference TRBV5-6 and TRBJ2-7): DAGVTQSPTHLIKTRGQQVTLRCSPKSGHDTVSWYQQALGQGPQFIFQYYEEEERQRGNFPDRFSGHQFPNYSSELNVNALLLGDSALYLCASSLEFGGALGEQYFGPGTRLTVT.

This clonotype was observed many times. V and J are TRBV7-6 and TRBJ2-3; D is unresolved. The germline V and J ends were trimmed by 4 bases and 0 bases, with 11 bases remaining between them. Germline V lookup: CDR1 SGHVS, CDR2 FNYEAQ. The CDR3 spans 15 residues. The CDR3 here is CASSSEKSSTDTQYF. DNA of the CDR3: TGTGCCAGCAGCTCCGAAAAATCTAGCACAGATACGCAGTATTTT.

This clonotype was observed many times. The chain carries TRBV12-3 or TRBV12-4 and TRBJ2-1; 12 bases map to TRBD2. Trimming took 8 bases from V and 7 from J; bases not matched to a gene: 9. The CDR3 contains 15 residues. The CDR3 coding sequence is TGTGCCAGCGTGTCGCTAGCGGGGGGGCAAAATGAGCAGTTCTTC. It encodes CASVSLAGGQNEQFF.

This clonotype showed up just a few times. V gene TRBV12-3 or TRBV12-4 combines with J gene TRBJ2-2, with D possibly being TRBD1 (5 bases). The CDR3 is 12 residues long. V shed 6 bases and J shed 8 bases, with 10 bases lying between them. CDR3 region: CASRSSGGELFF. CDR3 bases: TGTGCCAGCAGGTCATCAGGGGGGGAGCTGTTTTTT.

This clonotype was seen more than once but under ten times. The J gene is TRBJ2-5, the V gene TRBV3-1; D is possibly TRBD1 (5 bases). CDR3 length equals 15 residues. CDR1 is LGHDT and CDR2 is YNNKEL in the germline V gene (reference sequence). V lost 6 bases to trimming and J lost 5 bases, with 19 bases between them. CDR3 in amino acids: CASRTYDSGVETQYF. The CDR3 DNA reads TGTGCCAGCAGGACTTATGACAGTGGCGTGGAGACCCAGTACTTC.

V gene TRBV6-1 combines with J gene TRBJ2-7; D might be TRBD2 (6 bases). Germline CDR1 and CDR2: MNHNS and SASEGT. The CDR3 loop spans 17 amino acids. V shed 5 bases and J shed 3 bases, with 23 bases lying between them. The CDR3 protein is CASSWGVSGIDGYEQYF. The CDR3 DNA reads as TGTGCCAGCAGTTGGGGGGTGAGCGGCATTGATGGCTACGAGCAGTACTTC.

This clonotype has only a few counts. This sequence joins TRBV5-4 and TRBJ1-1, with no clear D. Germline V lookup: CDR1 SGHNT, CDR2 YYREEE (reference sequence). V was shortened by 4 bases and J by 5 bases, with 18 bases between the two germline ends. The CDR3 is made up of 15 amino acids. The CDR3 protein is CASSLRVLGETEAFF. In DNA, the CDR3 is TGTGCCAGCAGCCTAAGGGTCCTTGGCGAGACTGAAGCTTTCTTT.

V is TRBV27 and J is TRBJ2-1; 9 bases are shared with TRBD1. In germline, CDR1 is MNHEY, CDR2 SMNVEV (reference sequence). The CDR3 is made up of 16 amino acids. V lost 7 bases to trimming and J lost 6 bases; unmatched junction nucleotides: 13. CDR3 DNA: TGTGCCAGCATGGGCGCGGGACAGGGTTATTTCAATGAGCAGTTCTTC. Amino acid sequence: CASMGAGQGYFNEQFF.

The genes are TRBV2 and TRBJ2-7, with D possibly being TRBD2 (5 bases). V was shortened by 5 bases and J by 2 bases, with 10 bases between the two germline ends. Per the germline V gene, CDR1 is SNHLY and CDR2 is FYNNEI. This CDR3 is 13 amino acids long. The CDR3 bases are TGTGCCAGCAGTTTACCGACTACCTACGAGCAGTACGTC. Residues: CASSLPTTYEQYV.

The chain employs TRBV27 and TRBJ1-4; unclear D gene. Germline CDR1 reads MNHEY; CDR2 reads SMNVEV (reference sequence). The CDR3 contains 16 residues. V dropped 5 bases and J dropped 0 bases, with 13 bases sitting between them. This chain's CDR3 is CASSPTVPATNEKLFF. The CDR3 nucleotides read TGTGCCAGCAGTCCGACGGTCCCAGCAACTAATGAAAAACTGTTTTTT.

This clonotype was seen just once. The rearrangement links TRBV4-1 to TRBJ1-2, with 9 nucleotides matching TRBD1. Germline values: CDR1 MGHRA, CDR2 YSYEKL. This CDR3 region has 15 residues. V shed 0 bases, J shed 5 bases, and the junction held 4 bases outside the gene matches. In DNA, the CDR3 is TGCGCCAGCAGCCAAGATCGGGGACAGGGTTATGGCTACACCTTC. Translated: CASSQDRGQGYGYTF.

Note on this clonotype: The junction and the germline gene differ at one end; a read error may be behind it. The chain links TRBV12-3 or TRBV12-4 to TRBJ1-1; D not certain. The CDR3 totals 17 residues. The chain's CDR3 is CASSLGGLATLNTESFF. CDR3 DNA sequence: TGTGCCAGCAGTTTAGGTGGACTTGCCACCTTGAACACTGAATCTTTCTTT.

The gene calls are TRBV5-1 and TRBJ1-1; 7 nucleotides agree with TRBD1. The CDR3 length is 16 residues. CDR1 is SGHRS and CDR2 is YFSETQ in the germline V gene. J gave up 3 bases and V 5 bases, and 13 bases lay outside the gene matches. The CDR3 nucleotides are TGCGCCAGCAGATACGGACAGGTTGCTAGGGACACTGAAGCTTTCTTT. Protein sequence: CASRYGQVARDTEAFF.

Ten or more counts support this clonotype. The rearrangement uses TRBV12-3 or TRBV12-4 and TRBJ2-1; 7 bases map to TRBD1. V was clipped by 5 bases and J by 4 bases; unmatched bases: 5. The CDR3 extends over 14 amino acids. The CDR3 sequence is CASSLPGQYNEQFF. As DNA, the CDR3 is TGTGCCAGCAGTCTACCGGGACAGTACAATGAGCAGTTCTTC.

The chain is built from TRBV19 and TRBJ1-6; 10 bases map to TRBD1. V lost 7 bases, J lost 5 bases, and 8 bases stayed unmatched. The CDR3 has 16 amino acids. Germline V gene lookup returns CDR1 LNHDA and CDR2 SQIVND (reference sequence). CDR3 sequence (DNA): TGTGCCAGTACGACAGGGGGCAACTTCCATAATTCACCCCTCCACTTT. Its translation is CASTTGGNFHNSPLHF. Based on the CDR3 plus reference TRBV19 and TRBJ1-6, the full variable domain is DGGITQSPKYLFRKEGQNVTLSCEQNLNHDAMYWYRQDPGQGLRLIYYSQIVNDFQKGDIAEGYSVSREKKESFPLTVTSAQKNPTAFYLCASTTGGNFHNSPLHFGNGTRLTVT.

This chain joins TRBV20-1 and TRBJ1-2; D might be TRBD1 (5 bases). The CDR3 is 15 residues long. Trimming cost V 0 bases and J 0 bases, with 11 bases left between them. CDR1 and CDR2 (germline): DFQATT, SNEGSKA (reference sequence). CDR3 nucleotides: TGCAGTGCTAGAGATACCACAGGCACTAACTATGGCTACACCTTC. Its protein is CSARDTTGTNYGYTF.

This clonotype was counted a few times. The chain links TRBV20-1 to TRBJ1-1, with TRBD1 matching over 8 bases. V dropped 5 bases and J dropped 6; count of bases not matched to a gene: 14. The CDR3 contains 15 residues. Germline CDR1 and CDR2: DFQATT and SNEGSKA (reference sequence). The CDR3 bases are TGCAGTGCTTCTCCCTCTCGGGACAGGACCCCTGAAGCTTTCTTT. Translating it yields CSASPSRDRTPEAFF.

There are a few counts of this clonotype. The genes are TRBV7-2 and TRBJ2-7; D possibly corresponds to TRBD2 (6 bases). Germline CDR1 reads SGHTA; CDR2 reads FQGNSA. This CDR3 comprises 13 residues. The V end lost 0 bases, the J end lost 3 bases, and 6 bases lay between the germline ends. The CDR3 sequence is CASSLAGLYEQYF. The CDR3 region has the DNA TGTGCCAGCAGCTTAGCGGGACTCTACGAGCAGTACTTC.